Here is one T cell receptor beta chain with its context. No antigen is known for it. These data are taken from a study of cytotoxic CD8 clonotypes in ibrutinib-treated CLL. Across the study: Among responders, roughly 24 were partial and 2 complete; after median roughly 70 months, approximately 15 stayed remitted and around twelve progressed. The study's findings and limits: Timing of sampling differed between sustained-remission and progressing patients. Under treatment, the uncommon public clonotypes either contracted or remained stable.

The CDR3 has 16 residues. TCRdb's table, derived via immunoSEQ multiplex PCR, lists solely in-frame clones and lacks some. The sample records roughly 110,000 clones, 50% to 65% being singletons. This chain connects TRBV1 to TRBJ2-1; TRBD2 was called by the table and not checked on the DNA. TRBV1 is a known pseudogene. This clonotype was obtained from a human donor with chronic lymphocytic leukemia. The material sequenced was PBMCs, taken after 24 months of ibrutinib treatment. CDR3 in DNA: TGCACCAGCAGCCATCCGATAGGGAGCTCCTACAATGAGCAGTTCTTC. Translating gives CTSSHPIGSSYNEQFF.